This entry features one T cell receptor (beta chain) sequence. This clonotype occurred many times. Its antigen is currently not known. No base-level quality is on record; no much larger clone is a single base apart. The data were taken from a study of response to subunit inactivated influenza vaccine (dated by TCRdb to 2016 to 2019). Broadly, across the study: The study used deep quantitative T cell receptor repertoire profiling to track responses to a trivalent subunit inactivated influenza vaccine.

The germline V gene sets CDR1 to SQVTM and CDR2 to ANQGSEA. Ends trimmed: V by 5 bases, J by 3 bases; bases unmatched to a gene: 14. Its CDR3 holds 16 amino acids, cysteine through phenylalanine. Of all the DNA, just the CDR3 is kept, 48 bases in frame from base 1. General findings and caveats noted by the study authors: The authors proposed that each seasonal influenza vaccination may bring in only a limited number of new T cells.

Library construction relied on RT-PCR. Sequencing was carried out with an Illumina HiSeq 2500. TCRdb took the public reads, trimmed them with fastp at Q25, ran MiXCR for clone calling and kept in-frame beta chains. Identical CDR3 proteins give one entry, which carries the most common genes and DNA. Here the sample has hundreds of thousands of distinct CDR3 sequences; around 25% occur a single time. The leading ten clones occupy 1.9% of the sample. This chain joins TRBV29-1 to TRBJ2-3; 7 junctional bases match TRBD2. The sequencing here drew on CD4+ T cells sorted from PBMCs, taken 5 days after vaccination. The receptor comes from a man aged 50-60 years who received an inactivated influenza vaccine. Donor details come from another sample of the same person, matched by shared clones. The DNA sequence is as follows: TGCAGCGTTTTAGCCCCCCGGACGCGGGGGACAGATACGCAGTATTTT. Its translation is CSVLAPRTRGTDTQYF.